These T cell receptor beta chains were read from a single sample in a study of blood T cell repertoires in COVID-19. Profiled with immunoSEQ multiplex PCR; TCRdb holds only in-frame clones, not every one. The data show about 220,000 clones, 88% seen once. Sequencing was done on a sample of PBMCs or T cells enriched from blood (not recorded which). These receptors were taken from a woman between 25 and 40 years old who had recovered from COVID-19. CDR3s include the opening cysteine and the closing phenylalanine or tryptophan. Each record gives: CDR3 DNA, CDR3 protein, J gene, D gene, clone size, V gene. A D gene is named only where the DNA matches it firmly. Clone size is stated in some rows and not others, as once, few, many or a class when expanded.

cdr3_nt: TGCGCCAGCAGCCAAGAGTTAGCGGGGGGGCTTTACAATGAGCAGTTCTTC; cdr3_aa: CASSQELAGGLYNEQFF; j_call: TRBJ2-1; d_call: TRBD2; clone_size: .; v_call: TRBV4-3
cdr3_nt: TGTGCCAGTAGCCTGGGACTTGCACCGTCCAATGAAAAACTGTTTTTT; cdr3_aa: CASSLGLAPSNEKLFF; j_call: TRBJ1-4; d_call: .; clone_size: once; v_call: TRBV19
cdr3_nt: TGTGCCAGCAGCCCGGGACAGGGGAATGCTGGCTACACCTTC; cdr3_aa: CASSPGQGNAGYTF; j_call: TRBJ1-2; d_call: TRBD1; clone_size: .; v_call: TRBV27
cdr3_nt: TGTGCCAGCAGCACCCCGGGGGGGGGCGAAGGTAATGAGCAGTTCTTC; cdr3_aa: CASSTPGGGEGNEQFF; j_call: TRBJ2-1; d_call: TRBD2; clone_size: .; v_call: TRBV3-1/TRBV3-2
cdr3_nt: TGCGCCAGCAGCGCCGGGACAGGGGGCTATGGCTACACCTTC; cdr3_aa: CASSAGTGGYGYTF; j_call: TRBJ1-2; d_call: TRBD1; clone_size: .; v_call: TRBV5-1
cdr3_nt: TGTGCCAGTACCCCCAGGGAGGCTAGCGGGGGCACAGATACGCAGTATTTT; cdr3_aa: CASTPREASGGTDTQYF; j_call: TRBJ2-3; d_call: TRBD2; clone_size: .; v_call: TRBV19
cdr3_nt: TGTGCCAGCAGCTTTATGGGCCGGAACACTGAAGCTTTCTTT; cdr3_aa: CASSFMGRNTEAFF; j_call: TRBJ1-1; d_call: .; clone_size: .; v_call: TRBV7-2
cdr3_nt: TGTGCCAGTAGTGTTCCGACAGACCTAATCACCTACGAGCAGTACTTC; cdr3_aa: CASSVPTDLITYEQYF; j_call: TRBJ2-7; d_call: .; clone_size: once; v_call: TRBV19
cdr3_nt: TGTGCCAGTAGTATAGTCTCAAGTAACAGGGTCGGCGAGCAGTACTTC; cdr3_aa: CASSIVSSNRVGEQYF; j_call: TRBJ2-7; d_call: .; clone_size: .; v_call: TRBV19
cdr3_nt: TGTGCCAGCAGCTTTAGAGGCACCCTCTACACCGGGGAGCTGTTTTTT; cdr3_aa: CASSFRGTLYTGELFF; j_call: TRBJ2-2; d_call: .; clone_size: .; v_call: TRBV11-2
cdr3_nt: TGTGCCAGCAGCTTGGGGACAGGCTATAATTCACCCCTCCACTTT; cdr3_aa: CASSLGTGYNSPLHF; j_call: TRBJ1-6; d_call: TRBD1; clone_size: once; v_call: TRBV5-6
cdr3_nt: TGTGCCAGCAGCTCGGGACACTCCTACGAGCAGTACTTC; cdr3_aa: CASSSGHSYEQYF; j_call: TRBJ2-7; d_call: .; clone_size: .; v_call: TRBV11-3
cdr3_nt: TGTGCCAGCAGCCGGGAGGCCAGGATGAACACTGAAGCTTTCTTT; cdr3_aa: CASSREARMNTEAFF; j_call: TRBJ1-1; d_call: .; clone_size: once; v_call: TRBV5-4
cdr3_nt: TGCGCCAGCAGCCAAGACAGGCCTAGCGGGGGGGCCGTTAGCACAGATACGCAGTATTTT; cdr3_aa: CASSQDRPSGGAVSTDTQYF; j_call: TRBJ2-3; d_call: TRBD2; clone_size: .; v_call: TRBV4-3
cdr3_nt: TGCGCCAGCAGCTCGGGCCGGGGAGGGGAGACCCAGTACTTC; cdr3_aa: CASSSGRGGETQYF; j_call: TRBJ2-5; d_call: TRBD2; clone_size: .; v_call: TRBV5-1
cdr3_nt: TGTGCCAGTAGTACTAGCGGGGGGGCTACGCAGTATTTT; cdr3_aa: CASSTSGGATQYF; j_call: TRBJ2-3; d_call: TRBD2; clone_size: .; v_call: TRBV19
cdr3_nt: TGTGCCATCAGTTTGAGCGGGGAGGACACCGGGGAGCTGTTTTTT; cdr3_aa: CAISLSGEDTGELFF; j_call: TRBJ2-2; d_call: TRBD2; clone_size: .; v_call: TRBV10-3
cdr3_nt: TGTGCCAGCAGCTCAATGGACAGTGGCTACACCTTC; cdr3_aa: CASSSMDSGYTF; j_call: TRBJ1-2; d_call: .; clone_size: .; v_call: TRBV7-9
cdr3_nt: TGTGCCAGCTTAAAACAGGGAGCGAACACTGAAGCTTTCTTT; cdr3_aa: CASLKQGANTEAFF; j_call: TRBJ1-1; d_call: .; clone_size: .; v_call: TRBV27
cdr3_nt: TGTGCCAGCAGTGAAGTTGGAGGGGGGGACTATGGCTACACCTTC; cdr3_aa: CASSEVGGGDYGYTF; j_call: TRBJ1-2; d_call: .; clone_size: .; v_call: TRBV25-1
cdr3_nt: TGTGCCAGCAGCCCGGGACTTGGTGGTTCACCCCTCCACTTT; cdr3_aa: CASSPGLGGSPLHF; j_call: TRBJ1-6; d_call: .; clone_size: .; v_call: TRBV7-2
cdr3_nt: TGTGCCAGCAGTTTAGGAGGTGACAATCAGCCCCAGCATTTT; cdr3_aa: CASSLGGDNQPQHF; j_call: TRBJ1-5; d_call: .; clone_size: once; v_call: TRBV27
cdr3_nt: TGTGCCAGCAGCTTAGGTCCCGAGAACATTCAGTACTTC; cdr3_aa: CASSLGPENIQYF; j_call: TRBJ2-4; d_call: .; clone_size: .; v_call: TRBV7-3
cdr3_nt: TGTGCCAGTAGTATGAGCACGAACACTGAAGCTTTCTTT; cdr3_aa: CASSMSTNTEAFF; j_call: TRBJ1-1; d_call: .; clone_size: .; v_call: TRBV19
cdr3_nt: TGCGCCAGCAGCTTGGCAGGGCAATACGATGAAAAACTGTTTTTT; cdr3_aa: CASSLAGQYDEKLFF; j_call: TRBJ1-4; d_call: .; clone_size: .; v_call: TRBV5-1
cdr3_nt: TGTGCCAGCAGTGAGGAGGGACTAGGTTTCACAGATACGCAGTATTTT; cdr3_aa: CASSEEGLGFTDTQYF; j_call: TRBJ2-3; d_call: TRBD2; clone_size: .; v_call: TRBV2
cdr3_nt: TGTGCCAGCAGTCCGACAGGGCAAACTAAGGAGACCCAGTACTTC; cdr3_aa: CASSPTGQTKETQYF; j_call: TRBJ2-5; d_call: TRBD1; clone_size: .; v_call: TRBV25-1
cdr3_nt: TGTGCCAGCAGTAGGCTGGGGGGGCCTAACTATGGCTACACCTTC; cdr3_aa: CASSRLGGPNYGYTF; j_call: TRBJ1-2; d_call: .; clone_size: .; v_call: TRBV7-2